Sequencing of this TCR beta chain was carried out in a study of CD4 T cells in relation to SARS-CoV-2 and coronaviruses. As for the study in general: TCR beta CDR3s were sequenced after 10-day antigen culture of PBMCs. No peptide or an HIV-1 Nef peptide pool served as negative control.

CD4+ T cells from unexposed donors were obtained before the COVID-19 pandemic (2011-2018). After 10 to 11 days of culture, CD4+ T cells were isolated. Testing used SARS-CoV-2 S/N and four cold-coronavirus spikes on unexposed-donor CD4+ T cells, cells permitting. On days 3 and 7, cultures got half fresh IL-2 medium. Produced via immunoSEQ multiplex PCR; TCRdb's table is partial and in-frame only. This table has about 19,000 clones, about three quarters appearing once. As regards this clone: Its antigen is undetermined.

The germline CDR1 and CDR2 sequences are SGDLS and YYNGEE. The V end was cut by 3 bases, the J end by 8 bases, with 17 bases between. There are 14 residues in the CDR3. The specimen was CD4+ T cells from PBMCs, cultured in vitro. The sequence derives from a human donor in good health. The genes are TRBV9 and TRBJ1-2; the D gene is possibly TRBD1 (5 bases). The CDR3 region has the DNA TGTGCCAGCAGCGCTCGGGACCTTACGGGAGGCTACACCTTC. Its protein is CASSARDLTGGYTF.